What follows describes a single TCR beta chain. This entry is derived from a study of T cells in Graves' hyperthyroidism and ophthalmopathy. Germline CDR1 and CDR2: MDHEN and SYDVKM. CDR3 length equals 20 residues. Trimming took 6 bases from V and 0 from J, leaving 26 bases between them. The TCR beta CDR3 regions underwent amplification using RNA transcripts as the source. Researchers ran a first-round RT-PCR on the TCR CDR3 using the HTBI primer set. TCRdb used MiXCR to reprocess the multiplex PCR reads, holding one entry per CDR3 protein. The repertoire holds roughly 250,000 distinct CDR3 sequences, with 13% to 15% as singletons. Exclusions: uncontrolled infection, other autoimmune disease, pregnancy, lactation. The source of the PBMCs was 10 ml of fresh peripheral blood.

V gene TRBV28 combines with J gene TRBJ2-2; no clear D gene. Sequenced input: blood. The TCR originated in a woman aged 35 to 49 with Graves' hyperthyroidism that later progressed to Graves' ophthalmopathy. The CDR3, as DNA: TGTGCCAGCAGCTTAGGAGTGAGGAGCAGAAAACCTTCGAACACCGGGGAGCTGTTTTTT. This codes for CASSLGVRSRKPSNTGELFF.